What follows are 15 T cell receptor beta chains derived from one specimen sequenced in a study of T cells after yellow fever vaccination. MiXCR, applied by TCRdb to the 5' RACE reads, yields one record per CDR3 protein. The sample shows 200,000 to 300,000 distinct CDR3 sequences, around 13% of them seen only once. The sample here was CD4+ T cells sorted from PBMCs, taken 45 days after the yellow fever booster vaccination. These receptors came from a man aged 25-45 years who received the YFV17D yellow fever vaccine.

This clonotype was found a few times. The rearrangement joins TRBV28 to TRBJ2-3, with a weak D call TRBD2 (6 bases). The CDR3 is made up of 15 amino acids. V gave up 3 bases and J gave up 6 bases, with 16 bases separating them. CDR1 is MDHEN and CDR2 is SYDVKM in the germline V gene. The CDR3 here is CASSLFGSGGDTQYF. CDR3 DNA: TGTGCCAGCAGTTTGTTTGGTTCTGGGGGGGATACGCAGTATTTT.

This clonotype showed up just a few times. The V call is TRBV12-3 or TRBV12-4, the J call TRBJ2-5; tentatively, D is TRBD2 (5 bases). This CDR3 has 13 residues. Trimming shortened V by 3 bases and J by 5 bases, and 10 bases separated the two germline ends. The CDR3 protein is CASSLDGKETQYF. The CDR3 region has the DNA TGTGCCAGCAGTTTGGACGGGAAGGAGACCCAGTACTTC.

The chain links TRBV27 to TRBJ1-4; D is unclear. The CDR3 is made up of 16 amino acids. V lost 2 bases, J lost 0 bases, and 10 bases lay in between. Germline CDR1 reads MNHEY; CDR2 reads SMNVEV (reference sequence). For the CDR3, the DNA is TGTGCCAGCAGTTTAAATCAGAACCCAACTAATGAAAAACTGTTTTTT. Translating gives CASSLNQNPTNEKLFF.

This clonotype was seen more than once but under ten times. The chain carries TRBV6-1 and TRBJ2-7; no clear D. Per germline, CDR1 MNHNS and CDR2 SASEGT. Trimming cost V 5 bases and J 1 base, with 15 bases left between them. This CDR3 spans 15 amino acids. CDR3 sequence (DNA): TGTGCCAGCAGTCTTCGTGCGGTATATTCCTACGAGCAGTACTTC. Its translation: CASSLRAVYSYEQYF.

With respect to this clonotype: A much larger clonotype is one base distant, so this may be a read error. The V call is TRBV20-1, the J call TRBJ2-7; 7 positions match TRBD2. The germline CDR1 and CDR2 sequences are DFQATT and SNEGSKA (reference sequence). Trimming took 3 bases from V and 0 from J; bases not matched to a gene: 2. The CDR3 totals 13 residues. This CDR3 is CSASGGSSYEQYF. DNA of the CDR3: TGCAGTGCTAGTGGCGGGAGCTCCTACGAGCAGTACTTC.

This chain joins TRBV9 and TRBJ2-1; 13 nucleotides match TRBD2. Germline CDR1 reads SGDLS; CDR2 reads YYNGEE. CDR3 length: 18 residues. With V trimmed by 1 base and J by 5 bases, 9 bases remained unmatched. The CDR3 region has the DNA TGTGCCAGCAGCGTATCTACTAGCGGGAGGGCCGGTAACAATGAGCAGTTCTTC. Amino acids: CASSVSTSGRAGNNEQFF.

The chain combines TRBV7-9 with TRBJ2-3, with D maybe TRBD2 (5 bases). This CDR3 has 17 amino acids. V was clipped by 5 bases and J by 0 bases, with 18 bases between them. Per the germline V gene, CDR1 is SEHNR and CDR2 is FQNEAQ (reference sequence). The CDR3 coding sequence is TGTGCCAGCAGCGACCCCGGTGCGGGCCTCAGCACAGATACGCAGTATTTT. It yields the protein CASSDPGAGLSTDTQYF.

V is TRBV6-1 and J is TRBJ2-7, with D possibly being TRBD2 (6 bases). The germline V and J ends were trimmed by 5 bases and 3 bases, with 17 bases remaining between them. Germline CDR1 reads MNHNS; CDR2 reads SASEGT. The CDR3 consists of 15 residues. CDR3 sequence: CASSPSWAEGYEQYF. The CDR3 DNA is TGTGCCAGCAGTCCCTCTTGGGCGGAGGGCTACGAGCAGTACTTC.

In this sample, this clonotype turned up a few times. V usage is TRBV20-1 and J usage is TRBJ2-1, with a possible D match to TRBD1 (7 bases). This CDR3 region has 16 residues. Between the trimmed V and J ends, which lost 1 base and 7 bases, there was a span of 20 bases. From germline, CDR1 is DFQATT and CDR2 SNEGSKA (reference sequence). The CDR3 region is CSARVGGGGRFNEQFF. In nucleotides, the CDR3 is TGCAGTGCTAGAGTGGGAGGAGGGGGCCGTTTTAATGAGCAGTTCTTC.

There are a few counts of this clonotype. V is TRBV5-6 and J is TRBJ1-1, with TRBD1 matching 7 bases. CDR3 length: 14 amino acids. V was clipped by 5 bases and J by 3 bases; unmatched bases: 7. Germline values: CDR1 SGHDT, CDR2 YYEEEE. The DNA of the CDR3 is TGTGCCAGCAGACGACAGGGAGGGCACACTGAAGCTTTCTTT. Translating it yields CASRRQGGHTEAFF.

V usage is TRBV24-1 and J usage is TRBJ2-1; TRBD1 agrees at 9 bases. Germline V gene data show CDR1 as KGHDR and CDR2 as SFDVKD. CDR3 size: 19 residues. V shed 2 bases and J 1 base; nucleotides not matched to a gene: 11. CDR3 nucleotide sequence: TGTGCCACCAGTGATTCCTTTCCGGGACAGGGCTTTTCCTACAATGAGCAGTTCTTC. This gives the protein CATSDSFPGQGFSYNEQFF.

CDR3 DNA sequence: TGCGCCAGCAGCAACCGGACTAGCGGGATGGGGCAGTTCTTC. Protein sequence: CASSNRTSGMGQFF. The J gene is TRBJ2-1, the V gene TRBV5-1, with 12 bases that match TRBD2. Germline V lookup: CDR1 SGHRS, CDR2 YFSETQ. The V gene end was trimmed by 4 bases and the J gene end by 12 bases; junction bases not matched to a gene: 8. This CDR3 contains 14 residues.

The chain employs TRBV10-3 and TRBJ1-6; 8 bases are shared with TRBD1. The length of the CDR3 is 16 residues. Unmatched junction bases numbered 7, after V lost 5 bases and J lost 4 bases. Germline-derived CDR1 and CDR2 are ENHRY and SYGVKD. This chain's CDR3 is CAISSSGTGYNSPLHF. The CDR3 DNA is TGTGCCATCAGTTCCAGCGGGACAGGTTATAATTCACCCCTCCACTTT.

The CDR3 nucleotides are TGCGCCAGCAGCTTGGCCCTGGCCTCTGGGGCCAACGTCCTGACTTTC. It codes for CASSLALASGANVLTF. V is TRBV5-1 and J is TRBJ2-6, with D unresolved. V was pared by 0 bases and J by 0 bases, with 7 bases between. Germline-derived CDR1 and CDR2 are SGHRS and YFSETQ. The CDR3 totals 16 residues.

This clonotype was counted a few times. J is TRBJ2-3 and V is TRBV11-1, with 9 bases that match TRBD2. V lost 3 bases and J lost 6; bases outside the gene matches: 7. Germline V gives CDR1 SGHAT, CDR2 FQDESV (reference sequence). The CDR3 is 15 residues long. The CDR3 sequence is CASSFGGRAADTQYF. As DNA, the CDR3 is TGTGCCAGCAGCTTTGGCGGGAGGGCGGCCGATACGCAGTATTTT.